Listed below are T cell receptor beta chains from one sample, sequenced in a study of CD8 T cells in Susac syndrome. TCRdb fed the immunoSEQ multiplex PCR reads into MiXCR, producing one record per CDR3 protein. Of about 83,000 distinct CDR3 sequences listed, 96% are singletons. Material for sequencing was CD8+ T cells from PBMCs. Every receptor here comes from a human donor with Susac syndrome. The conserved cysteine and the conserved F or W are not part of the CDR3 here. The order of the fields is V gene, clone size, CDR3 protein. For some rows the clone size is stated as once, few or many, or as a class when expanded; others skip it.

V: TRBV12-3/TRBV12-4
size: .
CDR3: ASSTEDRSNQPQH

V: TRBV6-2/TRBV6-3
size: .
CDR3: ATNPGQASYEQY

V: TRBV9
size: .
CDR3: ASSVLARSNTGELF

V: TRBV14
size: .
CDR3: ASSHGGAYEQY

V: TRBV5-4
size: .
CDR3: ASSWGGMDTEAF

V: TRBV4-3
size: .
CDR3: ASSQDPPGASETQY

V: TRBV2
size: .
CDR3: ASSGRREGPYEQY

V: TRBV5-4
size: once
CDR3: ASNFDRVGYGYT

V: TRBV5-6
size: .
CDR3: ASSFAGGKSRETQY

V: TRBV9
size: .
CDR3: ASSSGADTEAF

V: TRBV4-3
size: once
CDR3: ASSQDRSYNEQF

V: TRBV7-9
size: .
CDR3: ASSLEALPGGYT

V: TRBV27
size: .
CDR3: ASRSGQGEY

V: TRBV4-3
size: .
CDR3: ASSQDRDTTGYGYT

V: TRBV5-1
size: .
CDR3: ASSLSSGRAHNEQF

V: TRBV14
size: .
CDR3: ASSLLADTQY

V: TRBV30
size: .
CDR3: AWSDRDRGHTGELF

V: TRBV5-1
size: .
CDR3: ASSLVGGGQSSYNEQF

V: TRBV24-1
size: .
CDR3: ATSDSDRPNTGELF

V: TRBV29-1
size: .
CDR3: SVEDAGLSYGYT

V: TRBV29-1
size: .
CDR3: SVDSGRSFYGYT

V: TRBV7-9
size: .
CDR3: ASSPPGTSGNEQF

V: TRBV20-1
size: .
CDR3: SASKELAGRFQETQY

V: TRBV6-2/TRBV6-3
size: .
CDR3: ASRGQPNSPLH

V: TRBV7-9
size: once
CDR3: ASSLSETATNEQY

V: TRBV15
size: .
CDR3: ATSEGRWRVGEQF

V: TRBV5-1
size: .
CDR3: ASSSWDRGNEQF

V: TRBV6-1
size: once
CDR3: ASSLGLAFLPDTQY

V: TRBV5-6
size: .
CDR3: ASSASGGELF

V: TRBV29-1
size: .
CDR3: SVVEGNEAF

V: TRBV27
size: .
CDR3: ASSFKGAGEQY

V: TRBV29-1
size: .
CDR3: SVRPSGAGDTQY

V: TRBV15
size: .
CDR3: ATSRDRSGSYNEQF

V: TRBV18
size: few
CDR3: ASSPGSEAF

V: TRBV12-5
size: .
CDR3: ASGFDSGRDEQF

V: TRBV5-1
size: .
CDR3: ASSPLGTLNTEAF

V: TRBV21-1
size: .
CDR3: ASSQGAKNIQY

V: TRBV7-9
size: .
CDR3: ASSYSGYTDTQY

V: TRBV14
size: .
CDR3: ASSQERAGSYEQY

V: TRBV29-1
size: .
CDR3: SAYLGEQY

V: TRBV11-1
size: .
CDR3: ASSKTSGRGETQY

V: TRBV28
size: .
CDR3: ASSLPTVSNTGELF

V: TRBV9
size: .
CDR3: ASSGTGANVLT

V: TRBV28
size: .
CDR3: ASWGWMTRNIQY

V: TRBV7-6
size: .
CDR3: ASSHPTGLNTEAF

V: TRBV18
size: .
CDR3: ASSPLDRGNQPQH

V: TRBV11-2
size: .
CDR3: ASSPRPAGPSNEQF

V: TRBV29-1
size: .
CDR3: SVGGEYGYT

V: TRBV29-1
size: .
CDR3: SVESFPLNTEAF

V: TRBV6-2/TRBV6-3
size: .
CDR3: ASSYAGGLDGYT

V: TRBV5-1
size: .
CDR3: ASSLEGKHEQY

V: TRBV27
size: .
CDR3: ASSQGRLNTEAF

V: TRBV6-2/TRBV6-3
size: .
CDR3: ASYSGGYGYT